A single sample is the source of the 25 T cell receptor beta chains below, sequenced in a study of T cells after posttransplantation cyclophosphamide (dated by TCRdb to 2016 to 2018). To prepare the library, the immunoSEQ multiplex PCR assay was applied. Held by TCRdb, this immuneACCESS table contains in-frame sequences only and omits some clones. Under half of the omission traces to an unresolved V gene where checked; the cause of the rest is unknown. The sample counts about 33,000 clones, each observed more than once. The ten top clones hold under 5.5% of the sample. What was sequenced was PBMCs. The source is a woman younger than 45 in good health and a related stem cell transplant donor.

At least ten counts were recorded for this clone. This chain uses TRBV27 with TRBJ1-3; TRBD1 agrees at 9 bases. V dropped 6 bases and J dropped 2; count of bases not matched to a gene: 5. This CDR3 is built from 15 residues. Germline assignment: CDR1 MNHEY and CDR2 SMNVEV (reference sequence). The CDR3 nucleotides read TGTGCCAGCAGATCCACAGGGGGCGCTGGAAACACCATATATTTT. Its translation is CASRSTGGAGNTIYF.

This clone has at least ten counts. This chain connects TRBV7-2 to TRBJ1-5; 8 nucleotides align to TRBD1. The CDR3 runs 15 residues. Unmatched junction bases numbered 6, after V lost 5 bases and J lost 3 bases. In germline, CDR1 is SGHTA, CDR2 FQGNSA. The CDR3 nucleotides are TGTGCCAGCAGCCGAGACAGGGGTAACAATCAGCCCCAGCATTTT. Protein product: CASSRDRGNNQPQHF.

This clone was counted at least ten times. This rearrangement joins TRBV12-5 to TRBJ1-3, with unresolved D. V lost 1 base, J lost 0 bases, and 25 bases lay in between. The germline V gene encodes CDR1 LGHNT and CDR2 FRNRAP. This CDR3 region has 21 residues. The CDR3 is CASGLGRSPPSRLSSGNTIYF. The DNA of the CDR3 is TGTGCTAGTGGTTTGGGTCGTTCGCCTCCGTCCAGGCTGTCCTCTGGAAACACCATATATTTT.

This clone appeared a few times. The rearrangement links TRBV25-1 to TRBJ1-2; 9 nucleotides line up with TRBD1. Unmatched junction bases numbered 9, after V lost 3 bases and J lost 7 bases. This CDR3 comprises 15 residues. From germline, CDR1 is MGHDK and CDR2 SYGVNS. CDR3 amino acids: CASSDEQGALSGYTF. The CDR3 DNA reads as TGTGCCAGCAGTGATGAACAGGGGGCGCTTTCTGGCTACACCTTC.

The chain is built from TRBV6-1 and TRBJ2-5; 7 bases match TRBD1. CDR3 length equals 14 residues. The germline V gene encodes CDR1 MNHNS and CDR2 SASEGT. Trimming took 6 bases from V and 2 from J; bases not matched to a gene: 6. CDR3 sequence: CASSPGTVQETQYF. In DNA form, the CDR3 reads TGTGCCAGCAGCCCAGGGACAGTTCAAGAGACCCAGTACTTC.

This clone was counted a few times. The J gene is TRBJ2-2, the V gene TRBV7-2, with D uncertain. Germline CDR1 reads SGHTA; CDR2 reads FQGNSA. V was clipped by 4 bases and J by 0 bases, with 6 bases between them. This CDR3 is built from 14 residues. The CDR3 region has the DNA TGTGCCAGCAGCTCCCGCGCGAACACCGGGGAGCTGTTTTTT. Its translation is CASSSRANTGELFF.

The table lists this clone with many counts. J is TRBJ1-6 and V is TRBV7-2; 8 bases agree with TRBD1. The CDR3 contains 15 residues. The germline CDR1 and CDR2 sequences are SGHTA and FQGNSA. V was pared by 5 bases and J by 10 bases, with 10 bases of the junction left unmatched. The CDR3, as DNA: TGTGCCAGCAGCGGAGGACAGGGACAGTACTCACCCCTCCACTTT. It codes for CASSGGQGQYSPLHF.

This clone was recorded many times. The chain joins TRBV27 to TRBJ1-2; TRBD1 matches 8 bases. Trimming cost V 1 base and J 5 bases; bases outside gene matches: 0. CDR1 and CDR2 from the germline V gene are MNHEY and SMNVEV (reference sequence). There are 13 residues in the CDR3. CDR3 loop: CASSLWTGYGYTF. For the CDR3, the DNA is TGTGCCAGCAGTTTATGGACAGGGTATGGCTACACCTTC.

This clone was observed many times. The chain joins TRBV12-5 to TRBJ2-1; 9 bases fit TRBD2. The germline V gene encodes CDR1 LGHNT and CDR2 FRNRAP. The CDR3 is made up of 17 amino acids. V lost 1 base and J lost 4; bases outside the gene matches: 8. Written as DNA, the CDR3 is TGTGCTAGTGGTTTGGGTGGACTAAGCGGGGGGTACAATGAGCAGTTCTTC. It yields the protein CASGLGGLSGGYNEQFF. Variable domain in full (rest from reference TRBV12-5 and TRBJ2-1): DARVTQTPRHKVTEMGQEVTMRCQPILGHNTVFWYRQTMMQGLELLAYFRNRAPLDDSGMPKDRFSAEMPDATLATLKIQPSEPRDSAVYFCASGLGGLSGGYNEQFFGPGTRLTVL.

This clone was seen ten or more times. The CDR3 DNA is TGTGCCAGCAGGAACGAGGGGTTAGCTCGCAATGAGCAGTTCTTC. Its protein is CASRNEGLARNEQFF. This chain connects TRBV28 to TRBJ2-1; the D gene could be TRBD1 or TRBD2 (5 bases each). The CDR3 consists of 15 residues. Trimming removed 6 bases from V and 6 bases from J, with 18 bases in between. Germline V lookup: CDR1 MDHEN, CDR2 SYDVKM.

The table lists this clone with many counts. The CDR3 DNA reads as TGCGCCAGCAGCTCCACCGGACAGGACGGCGGCTACACCTTC. Its translation: CASSSTGQDGGYTF. This sequence joins TRBV5-1 and TRBJ1-2, with 7 bases that match TRBD1. The CDR3 extends over 14 amino acids. In germline, CDR1 is SGHRS, CDR2 YFSETQ. The ends lost 3 bases at V and 8 bases at J; junction bases unmatched: 10. The full variable domain, with the rest looked up from reference TRBV5-1 and TRBJ1-2, is KAGVTQTPRYLIKTRGQQVTLSCSPISGHRSVSWYQQTPGQGLQFLFEYFSETQRNKGNFPGRFSGRQFSNSRSEMNVSTLELGDSALYLCASSSTGQDGGYTFGSGTRLTVV.

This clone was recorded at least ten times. CDR3 DNA: TGTGCCAGCAGTGAATACTCGAACACTGAAGCTTTCTTT. It encodes CASSEYSNTEAFF. The V call is TRBV2, the J call TRBJ1-1; D not certain. The CDR3 length is 13 residues. Trimming took 2 bases from V and 1 from J, leaving 5 bases between them. CDR1 and CDR2 from the germline V gene are SNHLY and FYNNEI.

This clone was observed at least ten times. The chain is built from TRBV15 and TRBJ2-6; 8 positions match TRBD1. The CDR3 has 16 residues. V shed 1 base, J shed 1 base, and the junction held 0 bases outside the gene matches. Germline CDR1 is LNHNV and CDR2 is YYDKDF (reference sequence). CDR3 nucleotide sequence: TGTGCCACCAGCAGAGGACAGGGGTCTGGGGCCAACGTCCTGACTTTC. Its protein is CATSRGQGSGANVLTF.

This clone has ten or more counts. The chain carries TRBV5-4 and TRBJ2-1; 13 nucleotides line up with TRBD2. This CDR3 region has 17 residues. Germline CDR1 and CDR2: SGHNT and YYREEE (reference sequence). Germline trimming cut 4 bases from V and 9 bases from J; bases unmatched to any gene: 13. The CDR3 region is CASSPGPGTSGEGEQFF. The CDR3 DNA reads TGTGCCAGCAGCCCGGGGCCAGGGACTAGCGGGGAGGGTGAGCAGTTCTTC.

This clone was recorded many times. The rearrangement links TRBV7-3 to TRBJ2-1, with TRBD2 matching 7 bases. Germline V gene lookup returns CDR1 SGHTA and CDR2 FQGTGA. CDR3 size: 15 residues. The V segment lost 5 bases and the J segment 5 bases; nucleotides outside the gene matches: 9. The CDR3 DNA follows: TGTGCCAGCAGCCCAAATGGGGGGGGAAACAATGAGCAGTTCTTC. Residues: CASSPNGGGNNEQFF.

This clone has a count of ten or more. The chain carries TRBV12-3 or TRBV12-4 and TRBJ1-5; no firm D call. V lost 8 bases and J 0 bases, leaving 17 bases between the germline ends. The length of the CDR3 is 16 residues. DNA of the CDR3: TGTGCCAGCCTCTATCAGAAGAGGGTTAGCAATCAGCCCCAGCATTTT. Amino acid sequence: CASLYQKRVSNQPQHF.

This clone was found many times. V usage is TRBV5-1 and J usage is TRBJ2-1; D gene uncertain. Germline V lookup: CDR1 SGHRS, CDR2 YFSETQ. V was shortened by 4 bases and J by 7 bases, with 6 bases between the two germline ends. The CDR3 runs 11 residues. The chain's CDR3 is CASSSLNEQFF. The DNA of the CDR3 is TGCGCCAGCAGCAGCCTGAATGAGCAGTTCTTC.

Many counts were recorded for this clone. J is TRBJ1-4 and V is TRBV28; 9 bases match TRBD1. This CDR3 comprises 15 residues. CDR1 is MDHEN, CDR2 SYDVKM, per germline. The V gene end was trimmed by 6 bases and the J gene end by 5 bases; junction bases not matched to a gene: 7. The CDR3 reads CASRRDRVPNEKLFF. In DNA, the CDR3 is TGTGCCAGCAGAAGGGACAGGGTGCCAAATGAAAAACTGTTTTTT.

This CDR3 reads CASSQADFENQPQHF. CDR3 bases: TGTGCCAGCAGCCAAGCGGACTTTGAGAATCAGCCCCAGCATTTT. This chain links TRBV4-2 with TRBJ1-5; D is undetermined. The germline V gene encodes CDR1 LGHNA and CDR2 YNFKEQ. CDR3 size: 15 residues. Trimming took off 1 base at V and 4 bases at J, with 11 bases between the two ends.

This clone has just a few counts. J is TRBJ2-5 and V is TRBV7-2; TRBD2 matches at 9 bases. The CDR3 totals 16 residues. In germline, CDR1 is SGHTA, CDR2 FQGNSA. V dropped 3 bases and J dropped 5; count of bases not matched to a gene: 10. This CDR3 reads CASSLYSGGTSETQYF. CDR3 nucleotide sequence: TGTGCCAGCAGCTTGTATAGCGGGGGCACTTCGGAGACCCAGTACTTC. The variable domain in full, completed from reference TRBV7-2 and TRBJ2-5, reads GAGVSQSPSNKVTEKGKDVELRCDPISGHTALYWYRQSLGQGLEFLIYFQGNSAPDKSGLPSDRFSAERTGGSVSTLTIQRTQQEDSAVYLCASSLYSGGTSETQYFGPGTRLLVL.

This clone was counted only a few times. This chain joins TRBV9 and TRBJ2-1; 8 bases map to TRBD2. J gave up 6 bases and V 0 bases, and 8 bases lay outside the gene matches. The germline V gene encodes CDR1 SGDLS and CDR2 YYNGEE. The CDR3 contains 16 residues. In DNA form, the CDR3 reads TGTGCCAGCAGCGTAGATCCCGGGGGGGCCACCAATGAGCAGTTCTTC. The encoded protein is CASSVDPGGATNEQFF.

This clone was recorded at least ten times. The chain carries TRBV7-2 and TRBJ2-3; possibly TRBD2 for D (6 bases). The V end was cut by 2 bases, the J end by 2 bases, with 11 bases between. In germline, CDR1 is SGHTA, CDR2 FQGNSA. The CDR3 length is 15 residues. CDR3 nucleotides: TGTGCCAGCAGCTTATATAAGCGGGCCACAGATACGCAGTATTTT. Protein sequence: CASSLYKRATDTQYF.

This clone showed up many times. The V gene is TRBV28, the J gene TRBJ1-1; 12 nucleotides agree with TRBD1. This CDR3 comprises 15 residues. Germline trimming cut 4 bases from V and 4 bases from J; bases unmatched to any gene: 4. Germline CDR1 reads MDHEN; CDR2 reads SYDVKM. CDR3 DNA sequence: TGTGCCAGCAGTTGGGACAGGGGGCGCAGCACTGAAGCTTTCTTT. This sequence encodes CASSWDRGRSTEAFF.

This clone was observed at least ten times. DNA for the CDR3: TGTGCCAGCAGTGCTTCCGGACAGGGTAATTATGGCTACACCTTC. It yields the protein CASSASGQGNYGYTF. The chain is built from TRBV6-1 and TRBJ1-2, with 8 bases matching TRBD1. V shed 4 bases, J shed 5 bases, and the junction held 9 bases outside the gene matches. Germline loops: CDR1 MNHNS, CDR2 SASEGT. CDR3 size: 15 residues.

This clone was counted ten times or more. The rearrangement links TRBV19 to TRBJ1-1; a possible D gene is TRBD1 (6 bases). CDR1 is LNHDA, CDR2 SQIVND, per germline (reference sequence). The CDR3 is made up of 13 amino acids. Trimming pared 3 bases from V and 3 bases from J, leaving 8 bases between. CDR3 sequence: CASSMQGYTEAFF. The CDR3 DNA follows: TGTGCCAGTAGTATGCAGGGGTACACTGAAGCTTTCTTT. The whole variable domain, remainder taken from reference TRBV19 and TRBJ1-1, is DGGITQSPKYLFRKEGQNVTLSCEQNLNHDAMYWYRQDPGQGLRLIYYSQIVNDFQKGDIAEGYSVSREKKESFPLTVTSAQKNPTAFYLCASSMQGYTEAFFGQGTRLTVV.